This entry is about one T cell receptor beta chain. Germline CDR1 is MNHEY and CDR2 is SVGAGI. The length of the CDR3 is 14 residues. V shed 2 bases and J 9 bases; nucleotides not matched to a gene: 3. Sequencing used immunoSEQ multiplex PCR; TCRdb keeps in-frame clones, though not all of them. The sample includes roughly 330,000 clones, nearly 90% of them seen just once. This specimen comes from a study of blood T cell repertoires in COVID-19. Background on the study: Nucleic acid was either cDNA or gDNA, and it came from T cells, B-cell-depleted T cells, or PBMCs.

The sequence was collected from a woman in her twenties or thirties who had recovered from COVID-19. The V call is TRBV6-5, the J call TRBJ1-5, with TRBD1 matching 11 bases. Sequencing input: PBMCs or T cells enriched from blood (not recorded which). For the CDR3, the DNA is TGTGCCAGCAGTTACCAGGGGACAGGGGGGCCCCAGCATTTT. Protein sequence: CASSYQGTGGPQHF.